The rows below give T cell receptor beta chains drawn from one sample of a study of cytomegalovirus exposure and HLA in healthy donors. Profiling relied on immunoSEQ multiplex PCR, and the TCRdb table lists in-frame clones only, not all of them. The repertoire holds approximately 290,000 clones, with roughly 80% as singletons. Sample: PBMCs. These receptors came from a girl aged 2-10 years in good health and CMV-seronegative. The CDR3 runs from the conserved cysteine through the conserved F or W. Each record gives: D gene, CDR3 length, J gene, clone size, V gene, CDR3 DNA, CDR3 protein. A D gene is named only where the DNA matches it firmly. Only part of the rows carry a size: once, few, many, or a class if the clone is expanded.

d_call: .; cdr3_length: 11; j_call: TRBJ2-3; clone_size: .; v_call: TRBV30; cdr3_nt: TGTGCCTGGTCATCCACAGATACGCAGTATTTT; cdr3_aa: CAWSSTDTQYF
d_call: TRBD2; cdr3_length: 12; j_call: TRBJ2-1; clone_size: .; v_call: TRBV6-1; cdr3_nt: TGTGCCAGCAGTCTAGCGGGAGCTGAGCAGTTCTTC; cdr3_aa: CASSLAGAEQFF
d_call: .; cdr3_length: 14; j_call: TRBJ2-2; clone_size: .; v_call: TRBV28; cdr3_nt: TGTGCCAGCAGGCACTTCAGGGGCACCGGGGAGCTGTTTTTT; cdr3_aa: CASRHFRGTGELFF
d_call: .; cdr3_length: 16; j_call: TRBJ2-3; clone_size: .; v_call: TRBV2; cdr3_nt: TGTGCCAGCAGTGAATGGGTAGACCCCCGCGGGGATACGCAGTATTTT; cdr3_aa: CASSEWVDPRGDTQYF
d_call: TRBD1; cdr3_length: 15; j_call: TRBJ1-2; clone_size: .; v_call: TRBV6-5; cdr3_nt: TGTGCCAGCAGTTTGTTCAACCGACAGGGCCATGGCTACACCTTC; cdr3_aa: CASSLFNRQGHGYTF
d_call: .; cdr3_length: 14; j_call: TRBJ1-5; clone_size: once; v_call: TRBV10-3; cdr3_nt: TGTGCCACGACACAGGATTGGGGCAATCAGCCCCAGCATTTT; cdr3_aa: CATTQDWGNQPQHF
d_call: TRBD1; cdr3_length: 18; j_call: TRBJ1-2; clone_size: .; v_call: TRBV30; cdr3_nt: TGTGCCTGGAGTGTACTTCGACAGGGAGTAGGGACTAACTATGGCTACACCTTC; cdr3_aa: CAWSVLRQGVGTNYGYTF
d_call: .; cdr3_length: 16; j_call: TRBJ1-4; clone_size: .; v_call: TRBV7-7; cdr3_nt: TGTGCCAGCAGCTTTTCCGCCGGGGGTGGGGGGGAAAAACTGTTTTTT; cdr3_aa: CASSFSAGGGGEKLFF
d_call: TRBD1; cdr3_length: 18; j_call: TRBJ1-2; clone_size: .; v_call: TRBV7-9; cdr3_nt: TGTGCCAGCACCCCCAGTGGGGACAGGGGAGTCCTCGGCTATGGCTACACCTTC; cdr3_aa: CASTPSGDRGVLGYGYTF
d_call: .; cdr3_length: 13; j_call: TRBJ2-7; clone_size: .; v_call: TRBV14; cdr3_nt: TGTGCCAGCAGCCCCTATATCCAGGGGCAGCAGTACTTC; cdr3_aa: CASSPYIQGQQYF
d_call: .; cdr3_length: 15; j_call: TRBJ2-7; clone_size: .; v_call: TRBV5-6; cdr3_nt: TGTGCCAGCAGCTTGAAAATAGGCGGTCGCTACGAGCAGTACTTC; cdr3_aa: CASSLKIGGRYEQYF
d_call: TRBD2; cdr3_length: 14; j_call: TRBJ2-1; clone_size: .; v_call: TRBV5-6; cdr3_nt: TGTGCCAGCAGCTCTCTGCGGGGGGGCCATGAGCAGTTCTTC; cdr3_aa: CASSSLRGGHEQFF
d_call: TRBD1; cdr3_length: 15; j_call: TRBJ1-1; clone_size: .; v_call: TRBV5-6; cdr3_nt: TGTGCCAGCAGCCACAGGACAGGGGTAAGGACTGAAGCTTTCTTT; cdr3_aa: CASSHRTGVRTEAFF
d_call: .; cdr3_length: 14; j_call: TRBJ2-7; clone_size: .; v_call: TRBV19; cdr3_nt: TGTGCCAGTAGTATAGCTCCACAGGGCTACGAGCAGTACTTC; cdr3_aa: CASSIAPQGYEQYF
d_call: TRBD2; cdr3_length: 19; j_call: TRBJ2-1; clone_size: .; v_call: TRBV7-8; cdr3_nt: TGTGCCAGCAGCCCACCGGGAGAACGGGGGACTATCTCCGGCAATGAGCAGTTCTTC; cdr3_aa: CASSPPGERGTISGNEQFF
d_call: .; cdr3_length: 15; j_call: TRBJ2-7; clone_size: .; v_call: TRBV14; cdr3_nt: TGTGCCAGCAGCCAAGGCAAAGGGAGTAGACACGAGCAGTACTTC; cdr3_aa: CASSQGKGSRHEQYF
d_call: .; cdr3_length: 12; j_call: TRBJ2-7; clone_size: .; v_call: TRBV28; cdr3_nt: TGTGCCAGCACCTCCGGAGGCTACGAGCAGTACTTC; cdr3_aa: CASTSGGYEQYF
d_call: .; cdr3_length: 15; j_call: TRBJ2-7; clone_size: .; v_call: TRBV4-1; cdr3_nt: TGCGCCAGCAGCCAAAATCCGGACTTTTCCTACGAGCAGTACTTC; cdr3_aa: CASSQNPDFSYEQYF
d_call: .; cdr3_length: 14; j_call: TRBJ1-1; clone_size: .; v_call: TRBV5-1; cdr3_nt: TGCGCCAGCAGCTTGGTTGGGGCGTGGACTGAAGCTTTCTTT; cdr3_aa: CASSLVGAWTEAFF
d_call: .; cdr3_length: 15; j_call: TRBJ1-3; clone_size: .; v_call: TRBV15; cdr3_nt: TGTGCCACCAGCAGAGATAGGAGTCCCGGAAACACCATATATTTT; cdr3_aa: CATSRDRSPGNTIYF
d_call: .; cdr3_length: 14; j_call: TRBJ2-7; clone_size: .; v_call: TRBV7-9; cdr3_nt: TGTGCCAGCAGCTTCTCGGGGATTCCCTACGAGCAGTACTTC; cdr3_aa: CASSFSGIPYEQYF
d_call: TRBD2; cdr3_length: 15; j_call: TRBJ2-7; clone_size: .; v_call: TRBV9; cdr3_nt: TGTGCCAGCAGCGGATCCGGGACTAGGTCCTACGAGCAGTACTTC; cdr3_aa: CASSGSGTRSYEQYF
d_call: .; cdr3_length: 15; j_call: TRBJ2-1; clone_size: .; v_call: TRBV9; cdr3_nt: TGTGCCAGCAGCGTAGGAGGGGGGGGCTGGGATGAGCAGTTCTTC; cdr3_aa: CASSVGGGGWDEQFF
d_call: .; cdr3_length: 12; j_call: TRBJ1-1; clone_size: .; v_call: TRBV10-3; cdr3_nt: TGTGCCACAACGGGCGAAGGGGTTGAAGCTTTCTTT; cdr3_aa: CATTGEGVEAFF
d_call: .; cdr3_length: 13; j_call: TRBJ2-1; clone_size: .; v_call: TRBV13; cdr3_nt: TGTGCCAGCAGCCCTACTAGCTCTCATGAGCAGTTCTTC; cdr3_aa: CASSPTSSHEQFF
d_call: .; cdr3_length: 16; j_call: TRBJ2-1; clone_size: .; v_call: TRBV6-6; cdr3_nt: TGTGCCAGCAGTTATCCGAAGGGGAAAGGGTACAATGAGCAGTTCTTC; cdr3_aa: CASSYPKGKGYNEQFF
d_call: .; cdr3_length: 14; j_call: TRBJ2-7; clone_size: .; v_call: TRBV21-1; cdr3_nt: TGTGCCAGCAGCAAAGGGACAGATTCCTACGAGCAGTACTTC; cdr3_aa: CASSKGTDSYEQYF
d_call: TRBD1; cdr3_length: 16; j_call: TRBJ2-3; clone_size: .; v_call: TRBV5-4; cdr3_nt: TGTGCCAGCAGCTTCGCTCGACAGGGCCGAGGGGATACGCAGTATTTT; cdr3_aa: CASSFARQGRGDTQYF
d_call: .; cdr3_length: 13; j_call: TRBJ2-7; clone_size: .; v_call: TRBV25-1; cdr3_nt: TGTGCCAGCAGTGAATTTAGAGGAGTTATCAAACTCTTC; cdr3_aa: CASSEFRGVIKLF
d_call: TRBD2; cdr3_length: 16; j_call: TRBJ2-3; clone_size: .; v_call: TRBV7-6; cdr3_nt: TGTGCCAGCAGCCTCCAGGAGCGGGGGCCCACAGATACGCAGTATTTT; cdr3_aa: CASSLQERGPTDTQYF
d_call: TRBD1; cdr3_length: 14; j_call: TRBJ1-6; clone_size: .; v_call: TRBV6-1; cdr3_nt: TGTGCCAGCATCTCGGGACAGGGGGGCTCACCCCTCCACTTT; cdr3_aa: CASISGQGGSPLHF
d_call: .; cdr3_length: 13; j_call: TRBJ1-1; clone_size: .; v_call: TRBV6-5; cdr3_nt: TGTGCCAGCACCCCCTGGGGGAGGTGGGAAGCTTTCTTT; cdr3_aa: CASTPWGRWEAFF
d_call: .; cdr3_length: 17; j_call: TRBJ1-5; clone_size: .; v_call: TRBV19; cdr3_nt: TGTGCCAGTAGTCCGGTGCCCAAATCTTATAGCAATCAGCCCCAGCATTTT; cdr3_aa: CASSPVPKSYSNQPQHF
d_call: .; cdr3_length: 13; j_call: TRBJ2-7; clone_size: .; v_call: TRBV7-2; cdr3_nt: TGTGCCAGCAGTTCAGCCCTACGGGACGAGCAGTACTTC; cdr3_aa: CASSSALRDEQYF
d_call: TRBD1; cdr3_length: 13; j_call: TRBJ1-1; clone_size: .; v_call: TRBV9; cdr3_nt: TGTGCCAGCAGCCCTACAGGGGTAACTGAAGCTTTCTTT; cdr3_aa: CASSPTGVTEAFF
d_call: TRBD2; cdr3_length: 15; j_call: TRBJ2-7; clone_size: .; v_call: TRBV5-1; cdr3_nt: TGCGCCAGCAGCTGGGAAGCGGGGGGGACCTACGAGCAGTACTTC; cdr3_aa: CASSWEAGGTYEQYF
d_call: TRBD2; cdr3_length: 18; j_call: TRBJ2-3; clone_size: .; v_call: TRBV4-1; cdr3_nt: TGCGCCAGCAGACGGACTCCCGGGACTAGCGGGGCTACAGATACGCAGTATTTT; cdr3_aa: CASRRTPGTSGATDTQYF
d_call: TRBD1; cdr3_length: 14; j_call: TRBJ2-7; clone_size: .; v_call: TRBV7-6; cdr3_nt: TGTGCCAGCAGCTTCGGCCCAGGGGGCGGGGAGCAGTACTTC; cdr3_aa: CASSFGPGGGEQYF
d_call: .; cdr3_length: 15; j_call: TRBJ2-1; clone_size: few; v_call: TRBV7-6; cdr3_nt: TGTGCCAGCAGCACCAGAGGAGGCTCCTACAATGAGCAGTTCTTC; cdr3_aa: CASSTRGGSYNEQFF
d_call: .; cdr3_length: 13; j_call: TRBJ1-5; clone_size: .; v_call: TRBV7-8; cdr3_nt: TGTGCCAGCAGCCTAGGGGGACTTAAGCCCCAGCATTTT; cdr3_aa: CASSLGGLKPQHF
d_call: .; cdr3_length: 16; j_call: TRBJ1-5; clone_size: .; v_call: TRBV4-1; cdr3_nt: TGCGCCAGCAGCCAAGCTAGCGGGCGTTTCAATCAGCCCCAGCATTTT; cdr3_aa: CASSQASGRFNQPQHF
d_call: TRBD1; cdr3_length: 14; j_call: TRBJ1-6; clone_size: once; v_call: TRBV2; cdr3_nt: TGTGCCGTCACAGGGGCCGCGGGAAATTCACCCCTCCACTTT; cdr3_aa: CAVTGAAGNSPLHF
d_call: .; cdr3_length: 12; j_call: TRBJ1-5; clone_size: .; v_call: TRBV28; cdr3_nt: TGTGCCAGCCTACAGGGTGACCAGCCCCAGCATTTT; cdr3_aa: CASLQGDQPQHF
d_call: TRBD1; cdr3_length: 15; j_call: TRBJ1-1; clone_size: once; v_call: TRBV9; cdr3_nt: TGTGCCAGCAGCGCAGAGACAGGGTGGAACACTGAAGCTTTCTTT; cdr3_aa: CASSAETGWNTEAFF
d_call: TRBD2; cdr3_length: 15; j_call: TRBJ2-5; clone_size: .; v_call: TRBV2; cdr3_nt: TGTGCCAGTCAAGGACTAGCGGGGGGACAAGAGACCCAGTACTTC; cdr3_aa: CASQGLAGGQETQYF
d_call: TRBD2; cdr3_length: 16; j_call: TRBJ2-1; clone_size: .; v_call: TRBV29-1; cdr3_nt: TGCAGCGTCGAAGGACTAGCGGGAGATACCTACAATGAGCAGTTCTTC; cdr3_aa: CSVEGLAGDTYNEQFF
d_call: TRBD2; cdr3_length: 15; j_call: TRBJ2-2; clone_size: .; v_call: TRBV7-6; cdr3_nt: TGTGCCAGCAGCCGCGGGGGACCGAACACCGGGGAGCTGTTTTTT; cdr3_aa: CASSRGGPNTGELFF
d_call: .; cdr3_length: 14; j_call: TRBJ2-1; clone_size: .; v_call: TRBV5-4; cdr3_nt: TGTGCCAGCAGCTTGATCTTACAGAACAATGAGCAGTTCTTC; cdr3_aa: CASSLILQNNEQFF
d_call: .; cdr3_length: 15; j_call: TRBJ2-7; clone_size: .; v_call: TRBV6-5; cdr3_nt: TGTGCCAGCACACGACAGCCCGATAACGACTACGAGCAGTACTTC; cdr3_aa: CASTRQPDNDYEQYF
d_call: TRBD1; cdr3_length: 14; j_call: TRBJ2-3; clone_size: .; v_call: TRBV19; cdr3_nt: TGTGCCAGTAGTAGACAGGGGGCCGCAGATACGCAGTATTTT; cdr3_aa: CASSRQGAADTQYF
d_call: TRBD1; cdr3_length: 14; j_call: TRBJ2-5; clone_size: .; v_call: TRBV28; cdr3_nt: TGTGCCAGCACGCCCTCAGGGGGCGGGGAGACCCAGTACTTC; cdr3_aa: CASTPSGGGETQYF
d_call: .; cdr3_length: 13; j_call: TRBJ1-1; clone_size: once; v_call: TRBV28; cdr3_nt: TGTGCCAGCAGTTTAGGGGCAGGGCTTGAAGCTTTCTTT; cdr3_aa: CASSLGAGLEAFF
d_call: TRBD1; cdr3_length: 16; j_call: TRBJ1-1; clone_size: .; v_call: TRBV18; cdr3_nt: TGTGCCAGCTCACCACCGACAGGGACCGTGAACACTGAAGCTTTCTTT; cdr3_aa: CASSPPTGTVNTEAFF
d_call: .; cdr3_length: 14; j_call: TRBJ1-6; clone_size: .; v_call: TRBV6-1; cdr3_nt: TGTGCCAGCAAGTACCCGGACTGGGCTAGATCCCTCCACTTT; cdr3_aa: CASKYPDWARSLHF
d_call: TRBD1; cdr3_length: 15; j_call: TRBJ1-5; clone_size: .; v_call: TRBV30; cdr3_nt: TGTGCCTGGCAAGGACAGGGGAATAGCAATCAGCCCCAGCATTTT; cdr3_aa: CAWQGQGNSNQPQHF
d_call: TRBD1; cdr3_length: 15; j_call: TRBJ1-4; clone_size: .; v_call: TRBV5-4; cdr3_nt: TGTGCCAGCAGCCAACCGGGACAGGCTGGGGAAAAACTGTTTTTT; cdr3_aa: CASSQPGQAGEKLFF
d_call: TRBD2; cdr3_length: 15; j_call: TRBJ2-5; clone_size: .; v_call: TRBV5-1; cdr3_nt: TGCGCCAGCAGCGCGACTAGCGGGAGTGGAGAGACCCAGTACTTC; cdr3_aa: CASSATSGSGETQYF
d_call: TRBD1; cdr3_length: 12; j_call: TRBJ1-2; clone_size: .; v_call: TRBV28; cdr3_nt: TGTGCCAGCAGTTCAGGGGGTGGAGGCTACACCTTC; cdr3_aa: CASSSGGGGYTF
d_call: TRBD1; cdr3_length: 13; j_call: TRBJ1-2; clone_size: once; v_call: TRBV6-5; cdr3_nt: TGTGCCAGCAGTGCACAGGGGATCTATGGCTACACCTTC; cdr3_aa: CASSAQGIYGYTF